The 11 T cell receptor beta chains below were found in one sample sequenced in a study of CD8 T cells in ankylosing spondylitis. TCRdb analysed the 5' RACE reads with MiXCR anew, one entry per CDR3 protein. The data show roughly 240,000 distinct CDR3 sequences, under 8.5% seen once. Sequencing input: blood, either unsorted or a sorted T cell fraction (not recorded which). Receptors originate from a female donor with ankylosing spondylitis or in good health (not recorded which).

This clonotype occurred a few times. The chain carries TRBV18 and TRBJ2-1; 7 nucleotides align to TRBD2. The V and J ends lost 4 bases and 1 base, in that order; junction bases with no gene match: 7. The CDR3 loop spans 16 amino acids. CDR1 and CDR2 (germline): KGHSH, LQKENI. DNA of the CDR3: TGTGCCAGCTCACTTAGGACTAGAGGGTCCTACAATGAGCAGTTCTTC. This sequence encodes CASSLRTRGSYNEQFF.

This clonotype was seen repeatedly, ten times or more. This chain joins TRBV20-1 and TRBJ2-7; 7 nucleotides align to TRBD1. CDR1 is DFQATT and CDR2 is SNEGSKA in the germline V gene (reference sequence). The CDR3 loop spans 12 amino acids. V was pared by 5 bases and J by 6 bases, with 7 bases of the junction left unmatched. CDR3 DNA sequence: TGCAGTGCTGGCGTCGACAGGGTCGAGCAGTACTTC. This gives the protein CSAGVDRVEQYF.

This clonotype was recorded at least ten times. The CDR3 DNA sequence: TGCAGTGCTTCCCCCCGGGAGAATGAGCAGTTCTTC. Translated: CSASPRENEQFF. The chain joins TRBV20-1 to TRBJ2-1; maybe TRBD2 (6 bases). The CDR3 covers 12 residues. The V end lost 5 bases, the J end lost 7 bases, and 12 bases lay between the germline ends. The germline gives CDR1 DFQATT, CDR2 SNEGSKA (reference sequence).

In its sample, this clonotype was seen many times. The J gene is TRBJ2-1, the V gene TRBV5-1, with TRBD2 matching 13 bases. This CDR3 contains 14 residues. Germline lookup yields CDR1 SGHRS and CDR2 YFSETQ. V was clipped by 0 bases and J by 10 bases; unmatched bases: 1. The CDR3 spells CASSLELAGGEQFF. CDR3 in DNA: TGCGCCAGCAGCTTGGAACTAGCGGGAGGGGAGCAGTTCTTC.

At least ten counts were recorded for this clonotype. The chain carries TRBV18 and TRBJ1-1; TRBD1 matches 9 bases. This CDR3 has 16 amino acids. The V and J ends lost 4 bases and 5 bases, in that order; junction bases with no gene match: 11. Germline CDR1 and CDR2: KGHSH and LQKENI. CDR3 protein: CASSLGQGFVFTEAFF. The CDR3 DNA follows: TGTGCCAGCTCACTCGGACAGGGGTTTGTGTTTACTGAAGCTTTCTTT.

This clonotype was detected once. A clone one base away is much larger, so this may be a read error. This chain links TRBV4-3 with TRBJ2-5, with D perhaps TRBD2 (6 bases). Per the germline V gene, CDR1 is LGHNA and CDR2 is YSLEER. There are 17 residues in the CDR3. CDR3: CAGSQELYGGLQETQYF. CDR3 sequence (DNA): TGCGCCGGCAGCCAAGAACTCTACGGGGGACTCCAAGAGACCCAGTACTTC.

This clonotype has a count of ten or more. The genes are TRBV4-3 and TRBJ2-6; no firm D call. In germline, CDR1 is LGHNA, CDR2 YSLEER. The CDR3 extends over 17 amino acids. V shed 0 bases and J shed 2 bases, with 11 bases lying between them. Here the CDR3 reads CASSQDRYTAGANVLTF. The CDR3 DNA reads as TGCGCCAGCAGCCAAGATCGATACACCGCTGGGGCCAACGTCCTGACTTTC.

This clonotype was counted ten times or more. The CDR3: CASSQERVRTSVFYEQFF. The CDR3, as DNA: TGCGCCAGCAGCCAAGAAAGGGTAAGGACTAGCGTCTTCTATGAGCAGTTCTTC. The gene calls are TRBV4-3 and TRBJ2-1; 9 nucleotides line up with TRBD2. The J segment lost 8 bases and the V segment lost 0 bases, leaving 14 bases of the junction unmatched. Germline V gives CDR1 LGHNA, CDR2 YSLEER. This CDR3 has 18 residues.

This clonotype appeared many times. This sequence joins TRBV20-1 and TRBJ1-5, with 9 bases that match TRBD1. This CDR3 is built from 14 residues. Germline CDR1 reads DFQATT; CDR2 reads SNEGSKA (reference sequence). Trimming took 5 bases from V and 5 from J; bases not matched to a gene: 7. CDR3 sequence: CSAGAGTGYQPQHF. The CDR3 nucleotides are TGCAGTGCTGGCGCCGGGACAGGGTATCAGCCCCAGCATTTT.

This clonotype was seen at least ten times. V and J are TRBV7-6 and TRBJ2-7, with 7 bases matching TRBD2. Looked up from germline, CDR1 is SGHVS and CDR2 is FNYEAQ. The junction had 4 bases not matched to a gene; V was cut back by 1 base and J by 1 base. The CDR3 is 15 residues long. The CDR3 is CASSLGPGGSYEQYF. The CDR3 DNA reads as TGTGCCAGCAGCTTAGGCCCGGGAGGATCCTACGAGCAGTACTTC.

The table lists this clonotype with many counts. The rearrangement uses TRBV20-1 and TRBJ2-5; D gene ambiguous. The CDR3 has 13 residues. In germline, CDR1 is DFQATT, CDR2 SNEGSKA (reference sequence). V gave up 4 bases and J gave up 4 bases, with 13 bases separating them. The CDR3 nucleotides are TGCAGTGCTATGGGTCCAGGAACAGAGACCCAGTACTTC. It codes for CSAMGPGTETQYF.